This T cell receptor (beta chain) was sequenced during a study of Ad26.COV2.S vaccination and SARS-CoV-2 variants. Looking at the study overall: Into the muscle, Ad26.COV2.S was dosed once or twice, 56 days apart.

Study results and caveats: Responses of spike-specific T cells (both CD8+ and CD4+) reportedly showed substantial breadth after vaccination.

Treatment: some 20 received Ad26.COV2.S at low or high dose, single or two shots; roughly five received placebo; per-sample allocation not given. Vaccine and placebo recipients were sampled on day 63 after the first injection. An adult donor aged 18-55 years was enrolled in Boston. Vaccination employed an Ad26 vector expressing the Wuhan-strain SARS-CoV-2 spike. TCRdb's table, derived via immunoSEQ multiplex PCR, lists solely in-frame clones and lacks some. This table holds about half a million clones, about nine tenths found once. With regard to this clone: Its specificity is not known.

This receptor was obtained from a person between 18 and 65 years old who received the Ad26.COV2.S COVID-19 vaccine or a placebo. The sequenced sample was peripheral blood, obtained in a trial of Ad26.COV2.S vaccine versus placebo.

The DNA for the CDR3 is TGTGCCAGCAGTCGCAGGGCAGGTGGGTTACCCCACGCGAACTACGAGCAGTACTTC. It translates to CASSRRAGGLPHANYEQYF. The chain employs TRBV11-2 and TRBJ2-7; perhaps TRBD1 as D (5 bases). The germline V gene encodes CDR1 SGHAT and CDR2 FQNNGV. This CDR3 is 19 amino acids long. With 6 bases removed from V and 3 bases from J, the gap between germline ends came to 30 bases.